This is a list of T cell receptor beta chains from one sample in a study of T cell changes during pregnancy in multiple sclerosis. The repertoire was sequenced with immunoSEQ multiplex PCR; TCRdb's copy has only in-frame clones and lacks some. The table includes 30,000 to 45,000 clones, 80% to 95% detected once. This specimen was CD4+ T cells from peripheral blood mononuclear cells, taken in the third trimester of pregnancy. The receptors derive from a female donor with multiple sclerosis, enrolled in a pregnancy study. CDR3s include the opening cysteine and the closing phenylalanine or tryptophan. D genes are given only for firm matches. Not every row has a clone size; where given, it reads once, few, many or a size class.

j_call,d_call,v_call,cdr3_length,clone_size,cdr3_nt,cdr3_aa
TRBJ2-1,-,TRBV10-1,16,-,TGCGCCAGCAGTGAGTCGATAGGACTACAAAACAATGAGCAGTTCTTC,CASSESIGLQNNEQFF
TRBJ2-3,-,TRBV4-1,13,once,TGCGCCAGCAAGGCGGCGGCCACAGATACGCAGTATTTT,CASKAAATDTQYF
TRBJ1-5,-,TRBV15,16,-,TGTGCCACCAGCTCTCGACAGCTCCCTTCCAATCAGCCCCAGCATTTT,CATSSRQLPSNQPQHF
TRBJ2-3,TRBD2,TRBV12-5,15,-,TGTGCTAGTGGTTTGGAGGGAACGGGAGGAGATACGCAGTATTTT,CASGLEGTGGDTQYF
TRBJ1-2,-,TRBV28,14,-,TGTGCCAGCAAAAGAAGACAGCGGGACTATGGCTACACCTTC,CASKRRQRDYGYTF
TRBJ1-2,-,TRBV4-2,15,-,TGTGCCAGCAGCCTCTCGACCAGGGAGGGCTATGGCTACACCTTC,CASSLSTREGYGYTF
TRBJ1-2,TRBD1,TRBV4-3,13,-,TGCGCCAGCAGTCCTGACAGGGGAGATGGCTACACCTTC,CASSPDRGDGYTF
TRBJ2-1,TRBD2,TRBV19,14,-,TGTGCCAGTAGTATAACTAGCGGGTACAATGAGCAGTTCTTC,CASSITSGYNEQFF
TRBJ1-5,-,TRBV27,13,-,TGTGCCAGCAGTTTTATACAGAATCAGCCCCAGCATTTT,CASSFIQNQPQHF
TRBJ2-1,-,TRBV9,14,-,TGTGCCAGCAGCGTAGCGGGATCGCTCAATGAGCAGTTCTTC,CASSVAGSLNEQFF
TRBJ2-1,TRBD2,TRBV27,17,-,TGTGCCAGCAGTTCATATACCGGGACTAGCGCCTACAATGAGCAGTTCTTC,CASSSYTGTSAYNEQFF
TRBJ1-2,TRBD1,TRBV6-5,16,-,TGTGCCAGCAGTTACGAAATCGGACAGGCGAGTTTGGGCTACACCTTC,CASSYEIGQASLGYTF
TRBJ2-7,TRBD1,TRBV28,14,-,TGTGCCTCGAAGGGGGACAGGGGAATCAACGAGCAGTACTTC,CASKGDRGINEQYF
TRBJ2-7,TRBD2,TRBV28,17,-,TGTGCCAGCAGTTCCCTTAAGTTCGTTGCGGGAGCGTTCGAGCAGTACTTC,CASSSLKFVAGAFEQYF
TRBJ1-6,-,TRBV28,14,-,TGTGCCAGCAGTTTAAGGGGTGCGAATTCACCCCTCCACTTT,CASSLRGANSPLHF